These 9 T cell receptor beta chains originate from one sample sequenced in a study of blood T cell repertoires in COVID-19. Method: immunoSEQ multiplex PCR; TCRdb's copy keeps in-frame clones and lacks some. The repertoire consists of around 190,000 clones, with 82% occurring once and the leading ten covering less than 9.5%. The sample taken for sequencing was peripheral blood. Receptors were obtained from a woman aged 60-70 years with COVID-19, enrolled during active disease.

The CDR3 is CASSSAHRGAEQFF. In DNA, the CDR3 is TGTGCCAGCAGCTCCGCCCACCGAGGAGCTGAGCAGTTCTTC. V gene TRBV13 combines with J gene TRBJ2-1; no reliable D call. CDR3 length equals 14 residues. The germline gives CDR1 PRHDT, CDR2 FYEKMQ (reference sequence). Trimming shortened V by 4 bases and J by 9 bases, and 16 bases separated the two germline ends.

The rearrangement links TRBV19 to TRBJ1-3, with TRBD1 identical over 7 bases. Germline CDR1 and CDR2: LNHDA and SQIVND (reference sequence). V gave up 5 bases and J gave up 0 bases; unmatched junction bases: 10. The CDR3 has 17 residues. CDR3 sequence reads: CASSPRTGRNSGNTIYF. Written as DNA, the CDR3 is TGTGCCAGTAGTCCCCGGACAGGCCGGAACTCTGGAAACACCATATATTTT. Full variable domain (missing parts from reference TRBV19 and TRBJ1-3): DGGITQSPKYLFRKEGQNVTLSCEQNLNHDAMYWYRQDPGQGLRLIYYSQIVNDFQKGDIAEGYSVSREKKESFPLTVTSAQKNPTAFYLCASSPRTGRNSGNTIYFGEGSWLTVV.

The chain combines TRBV6-5 with TRBJ2-7; TRBD1 aligns across 9 bases. The germline CDR1 and CDR2 sequences are MNHEY and SVGAGI. V was pared by 0 bases and J by 2 bases, with 5 bases of the junction left unmatched. CDR3 length: 16 amino acids. CDR3 amino acids: CASSYSRTGDPYEQYF. As DNA, the CDR3 is TGTGCCAGCAGTTACTCGCGGACAGGGGACCCCTACGAGCAGTACTTC.

The rearrangement uses TRBV5-1 and TRBJ2-1; 16 nucleotides match TRBD2. Germline CDR1 reads SGHRS; CDR2 reads YFSETQ. Trimming took 4 bases from V and 5 from J; bases not matched to a gene: 0. This CDR3 is built from 15 residues. CDR3 residues: CASSGTSGRDNEQFF. DNA for the CDR3: TGCGCCAGCAGCGGGACTAGCGGGAGGGACAATGAGCAGTTCTTC.

This sequence joins TRBV30 and TRBJ2-1; 9 bases agree with TRBD2. After removal of 0 bases from V and 10 bases from J, the junction contained 7 bases not matched to a gene. CDR3 length: 14 amino acids. Looked up from germline, CDR1 is GTSNPN and CDR2 is SVGIG (reference sequence). CDR3 nucleotides: TGTGCCTGGAGTGTCCTAGGACTAGCGTACGAGCAGTTCTTC. It translates to CAWSVLGLAYEQFF.

The gene calls are TRBV11-2 and TRBJ2-1, with D possibly TRBD1 on 5 matching bases. The ends were cut back, 2 bases at V and 9 bases at J, with 14 bases in the middle. The CDR3 has 14 amino acids. Germline V gives CDR1 SGHAT, CDR2 FQNNGV. CDR3 nucleotides: TGTGCCAGCAGCTTAATCTGGGGCCCGGGTGAGCAGTTCTTC. Translation gives CASSLIWGPGEQFF.

V usage is TRBV5-5 and J usage is TRBJ1-6; D remains ambiguous. Germline CDR1 reads SGHKS; CDR2 reads YYEKEE (reference sequence). This CDR3 comprises 13 residues. Trimming took 2 bases from V and 10 from J, leaving 10 bases between them. CDR3 residues: CASSLFLESPLHF. CDR3 nucleotide sequence: TGTGCCAGCAGCTTATTTTTAGAATCACCCCTCCACTTT.

The chain joins TRBV5-4 to TRBJ1-5; 7 bases line up with TRBD1. The V gene end was trimmed by 4 bases and the J gene end by 3 bases; junction bases not matched to a gene: 7. Per germline, CDR1 SGHNT and CDR2 YYREEE (reference sequence). The CDR3 totals 15 residues. CDR3 coding DNA: TGTGCCAGCAGCGTTGGGACAGCCTTCAATCAGCCCCAGCATTTT. It is translated as CASSVGTAFNQPQHF.

V and J are TRBV5-1 and TRBJ1-1, with D maybe TRBD1 (5 bases). The CDR3 has 14 amino acids. The germline gives CDR1 SGHRS, CDR2 YFSETQ. V shed 1 base and J shed 1 base, with 8 bases lying between them. The CDR3 coding sequence is TGCGCCAGCAGCTTGAACGGGGGGAACACTGAAGCTTTCTTT. This translates into CASSLNGGNTEAFF.